This T cell receptor beta chain was identified during a study of blood T cells in healthy people across ages (dated by TCRdb to 2015 to 2017). Broadly, across the study: Template switching captured roughly one uniquely barcoded TCR beta cDNA molecule per two T cells in model experiments. To track age-related changes in TCR beta repertoire diversity, the study relied on deep sequencing normalized with unique cDNA molecular identifiers. The donors were divided into four age groups: young (average approximately 17 years), middle-aged (roughly 40), aged (around 59) and long-lived (approximately 74). To avoid experimental bias, donors of different ages were distributed randomly across sequencing lanes. For two donors (one aged 18 to 30 and one aged 80 or older), the study analyzed two additional independent replicas of 1 million unique cDNA reads from the same blood draw. Summary of the overall study and its limitations: Estimates of total diversity from one million sequenced T cells were regarded as lower bounds and underestimates. Since profiling was done on bulk unsorted PBMCs, naive and antigen-experienced compartments could not be conclusively compared. Observed TCR beta diversity per million T cells fell roughly linearly with age, and a significant reduction was already apparent by age roughly 41. Because the CMV infection status of the donors was unknown, age-related changes in expanded clonotypes may potentially have been confounded. The percentage of naive T cells measured by flow cytometry correlated strongly with observed TCR beta diversity. Compared with the aged group, the long-lived group had more naive CD4+ T cells, fewer expanded clones and increased TCR diversity, suggesting age selection.

The roughly 37 donors, aged about 6 to 95 years, were systemically healthy Caucasian individuals from Russia. Each donor gave ten milliliters of peripheral blood, drawn into EDTA-treated Vacutainer tubes. PBMCs were isolated by Ficoll-Paque density-gradient centrifugation, with at least 6 million obtained per sample. Trizol reagent was used to extract total RNA from PBMCs, with at least 5.5 micrograms per sample. For every donor, flow cytometry on a PBMC aliquot measured the percentage of naive CD45RAhigh/CD27high T cells. This clonotype has ten or more counts. The specificity of this receptor is unknown. The record has no base qualities; no much larger clone is one base away. Library method: 5' RACE. The sequencing machine was an Illumina HiSeq 2500. A second roughly 7 to 12 cycle PCR used a sample-barcoded 5' primer and a J-beta primer mix. A template-switch 5' adaptor carrying 12 random nucleotides introduced a unique molecular identifier onto each TCR beta cDNA molecule. Each sample yielded at least 2.5 million CDR3-containing paired-end reads. First-strand cDNA was synthesized from all RNA with the Mint cDNA synthesis kit, primed by a TRBC-specific oligonucleotide. Following uracil-DNA glycosylase treatment, a first 18-cycle PCR with universal primers M1SS and BC2_uni_R was performed on all cDNA. On the study's bioinformatics: Each sample was normalized by randomly selecting 1 million high-quality reads, each carrying a distinct molecular identifier. Reads sharing molecular identifiers were discarded rather than binned into consensus sequences. MiTCR, with a Q25 quality threshold and the strictest error-elimination algorithm, was used for CDR3 identification, clonotype clustering and error correction. A nonparametric unseen species model with Euler transformation was used to estimate a lower bound on total TCR beta diversity. TCRdb's own reprocessing of the public reads used fastp at Q25 and MiXCR and kept productive beta chains. A single entry per CDR3 protein holds the most common genes and DNA from its merged rows. None of the V and J calls come from the authors' own analysis; TCRdb made them. Here the sample has approximately 1,000,000 distinct CDR3 sequences; around two fifths occur a single time. The ten largest make up less than 15% of the sample.

CDR1 and CDR2, looked up from the germline V gene, are SGHRS and YFSETQ. The cysteine opens and the phenylalanine closes a CDR3 of 15 amino acids. The retained sequence is limited to the CDR3, 45 bases, with the frame set at the first base. V gives up 0 bases and J gives up 1 base, and the segment between their germline ends measures 8 bases. The clonotype was recovered from a man younger than 35 in good health. The rearrangement joined TRBV5-1 to TRBJ1-5; no D gene call is confident. What was sequenced was blood. The DNA is TGCGCCAGCAGCTTGGTCCCGGACAGCAATCAGCCCCAGCATTTT. Its translation is CASSLVPDSNQPQHF.